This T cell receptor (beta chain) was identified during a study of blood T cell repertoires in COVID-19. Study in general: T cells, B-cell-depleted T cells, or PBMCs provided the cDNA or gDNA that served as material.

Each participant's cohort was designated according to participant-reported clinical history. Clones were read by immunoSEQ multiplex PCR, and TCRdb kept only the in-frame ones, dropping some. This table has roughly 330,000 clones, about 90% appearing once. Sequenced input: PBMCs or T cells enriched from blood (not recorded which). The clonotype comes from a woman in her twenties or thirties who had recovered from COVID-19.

The CDR3 bases are TGTGCCAGCAGCGTAGGACAGGGCTACACCGGGGAGCTGTTTTTT. Encoded protein: CASSVGQGYTGELFF. The rearrangement links TRBV9 to TRBJ2-2, with 7 bases lining up with TRBD1. Germline CDR1 SGDLS, CDR2 YYNGEE. With 0 bases clipped from V and 3 bases from J, the junction kept 2 bases outside the gene matches. There are 15 residues in the CDR3.